Listed below are T cell receptor beta chains from one sample, sequenced in a study of beta chain features in type 1 diabetes. Sequencing used immunoSEQ multiplex PCR; TCRdb keeps in-frame clones, though not all of them. The table has about 250,000 clones, roughly 10% seen once; the top ten hold more than 0.015%. Sequencing was carried out using naive CD4+ T cells from blood. Receptor source: a man aged 25 to 40 with type 1 diabetes. CDR3s include the opening cysteine and the closing phenylalanine or tryptophan. A D gene is named only where the DNA matches it firmly.

TRBJ2-5	TRBV9	TRBD1	CASSARGGAGTQYF
TRBJ2-6	TRBV28	TRBD2	CASSYRRGGLGANVLTF
TRBJ1-4	TRBV4-3	-	CASSQSTGEKLFF
TRBJ1-2	TRBV28	-	CASSLRTYYGYTF
TRBJ2-7	TRBV6-6	TRBD1	CASSRRDRGEDEQYF
TRBJ2-4	TRBV7-9	-	CASSPSRQKNIQYF
TRBJ2-1	TRBV6-1	-	CASRTLAPSYNEQFF
TRBJ2-3	TRBV7-8	TRBD1	CASSRGQATDTQYF
TRBJ2-3	TRBV9	TRBD2	CASSVEGLTTDTQYF
TRBJ1-1	TRBV6-1	-	CASSEPFRGGGGEAFF
TRBJ2-2	TRBV5-4	-	CASSPRGTEYTGELFF
TRBJ2-7	TRBV15	-	CATSRDGGGGISYEQYF